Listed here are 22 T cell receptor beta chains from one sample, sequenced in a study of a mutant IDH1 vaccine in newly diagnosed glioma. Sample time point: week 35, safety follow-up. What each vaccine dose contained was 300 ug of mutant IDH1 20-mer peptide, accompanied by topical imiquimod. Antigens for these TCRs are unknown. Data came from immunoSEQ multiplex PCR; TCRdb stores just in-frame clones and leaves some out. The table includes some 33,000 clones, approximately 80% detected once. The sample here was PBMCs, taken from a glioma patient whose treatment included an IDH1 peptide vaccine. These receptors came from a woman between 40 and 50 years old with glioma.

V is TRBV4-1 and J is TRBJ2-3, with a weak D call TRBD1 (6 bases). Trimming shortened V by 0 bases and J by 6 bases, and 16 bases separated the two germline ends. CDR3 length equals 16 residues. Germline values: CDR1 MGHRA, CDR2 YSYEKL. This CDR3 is CASSQEGAPIVDTQYF. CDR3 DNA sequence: TGCGCCAGCAGCCAAGAGGGGGCCCCCATAGTCGATACGCAGTATTTT.

CDR3 DNA sequence: TGTGCCAGCTCACCTGACTCGGGTAGCTACGCCTACGAGCAGTACTTC. It is translated as CASSPDSGSYAYEQYF. The genes are TRBV18 and TRBJ2-7; no clear D gene. The V gene's germline CDR1 is KGHSH and CDR2 LQKENI. CDR3 length: 16 amino acids. Trimming took off 3 bases at V and 2 bases at J, with 17 bases between the two ends.

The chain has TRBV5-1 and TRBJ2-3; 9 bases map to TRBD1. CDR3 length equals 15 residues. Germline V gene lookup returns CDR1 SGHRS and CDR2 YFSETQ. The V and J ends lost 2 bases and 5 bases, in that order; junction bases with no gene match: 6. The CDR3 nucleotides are TGCGCCAGCAGCTTCGGGACAGGGAACGGAGATACGCAGTATTTT. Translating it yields CASSFGTGNGDTQYF.

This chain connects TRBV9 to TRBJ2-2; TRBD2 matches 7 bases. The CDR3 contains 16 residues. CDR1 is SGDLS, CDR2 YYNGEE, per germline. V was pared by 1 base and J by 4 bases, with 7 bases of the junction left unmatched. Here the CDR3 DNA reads TGTGCCAGCAGCGTATGGGGGGGGGTGCCCACCGGGGAGCTGTTTTTT. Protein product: CASSVWGGVPTGELFF.

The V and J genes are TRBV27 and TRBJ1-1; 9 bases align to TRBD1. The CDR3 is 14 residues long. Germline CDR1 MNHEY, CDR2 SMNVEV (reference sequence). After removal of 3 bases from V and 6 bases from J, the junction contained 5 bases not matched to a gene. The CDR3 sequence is CASSLGQGFAEAFF. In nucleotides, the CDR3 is TGTGCCAGCAGTTTGGGACAGGGCTTCGCTGAAGCTTTCTTT.

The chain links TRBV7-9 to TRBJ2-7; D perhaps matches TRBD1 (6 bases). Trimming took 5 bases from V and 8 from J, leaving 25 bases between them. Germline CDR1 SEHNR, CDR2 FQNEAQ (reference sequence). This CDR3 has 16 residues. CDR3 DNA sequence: TGTGCCAGCAGCACGCACGGGGACACCCGGTTTCTCAAGCAGTACTTC. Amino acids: CASSTHGDTRFLKQYF.

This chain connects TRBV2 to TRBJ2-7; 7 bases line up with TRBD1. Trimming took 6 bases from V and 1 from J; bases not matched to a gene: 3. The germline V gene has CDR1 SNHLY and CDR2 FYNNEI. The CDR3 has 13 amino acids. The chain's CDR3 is CASRADRSYEQYF. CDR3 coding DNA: TGTGCCAGCAGAGCGGACAGGTCCTACGAGCAGTACTTC.

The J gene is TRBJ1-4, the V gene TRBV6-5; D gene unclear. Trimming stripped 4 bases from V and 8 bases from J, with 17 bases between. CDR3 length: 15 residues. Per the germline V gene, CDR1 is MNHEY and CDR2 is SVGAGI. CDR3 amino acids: CASSSRHARGEKLFF. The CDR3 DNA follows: TGTGCCAGCAGTTCCCGACATGCCCGAGGGGAAAAACTGTTTTTT.

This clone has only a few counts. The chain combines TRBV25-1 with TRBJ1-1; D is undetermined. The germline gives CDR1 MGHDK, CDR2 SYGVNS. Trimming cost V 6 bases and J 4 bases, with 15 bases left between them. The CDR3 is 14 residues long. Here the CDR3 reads CASSGVGWGTEAFF. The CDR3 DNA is TGTGCCAGCAGCGGCGTAGGGTGGGGCACTGAAGCTTTCTTT. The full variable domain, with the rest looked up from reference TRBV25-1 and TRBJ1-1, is EADIYQTPRYLVIGTGKKITLECSQTMGHDKMYWYQQDPGMELHLIHYSYGVNSTEKGDLSSESTVSRIRTEHFPLTLESARPSHTSQYLCASSGVGWGTEAFFGQGTRLTVV.

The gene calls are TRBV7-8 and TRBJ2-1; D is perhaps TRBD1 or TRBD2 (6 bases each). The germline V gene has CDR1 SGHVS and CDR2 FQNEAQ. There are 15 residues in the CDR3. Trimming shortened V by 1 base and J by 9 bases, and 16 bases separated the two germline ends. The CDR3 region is CASSLVVPGAAEQFF. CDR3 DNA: TGTGCCAGCAGCTTAGTCGTTCCGGGGGCCGCTGAGCAGTTCTTC.

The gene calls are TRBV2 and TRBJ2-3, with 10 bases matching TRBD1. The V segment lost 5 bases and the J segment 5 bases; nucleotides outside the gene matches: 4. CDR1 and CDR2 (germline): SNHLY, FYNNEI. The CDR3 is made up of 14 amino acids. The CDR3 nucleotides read TGTGCCAGCAGTCGGGACAGGGGCGGAGATACGCAGTATTTT. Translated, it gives CASSRDRGGDTQYF. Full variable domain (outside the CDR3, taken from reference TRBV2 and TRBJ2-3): EPEVTQTPSHQVTQMGQEVILRCVPISNHLYFYWYRQILGQKVEFLVSFYNNEISEKSEIFDDQFSVERPDGSNFTLKIRSTKLEDSAMYFCASSRDRGGDTQYFGPGTRLTVL.

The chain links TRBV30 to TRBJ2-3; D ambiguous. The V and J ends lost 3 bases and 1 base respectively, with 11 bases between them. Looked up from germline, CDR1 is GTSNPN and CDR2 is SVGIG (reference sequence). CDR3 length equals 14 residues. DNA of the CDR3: TGTGCCTGGAGGCCGGGCAGGCGCACAGATACGCAGTATTTT. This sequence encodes CAWRPGRRTDTQYF. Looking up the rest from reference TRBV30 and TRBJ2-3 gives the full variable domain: SQTIHQWPATLVQPVGSPLSLECTVEGTSNPNLYWYRQAAGRGLQLLFYSVGIGQISSEVPQNLSASRPQDRQFILSSKKLLLSDSGFYLCAWRPGRRTDTQYFGPGTRLTVL.

The CDR3 DNA follows: TGTGCCAGCAGCCCGGGGGGGCAGACAGCTAACTATGGCTACACCTTC. Translating gives CASSPGGQTANYGYTF. The chain is built from TRBV12-1 and TRBJ1-2. TRBV12-1 has pseudogene status. The CDR3 is 16 amino acids.

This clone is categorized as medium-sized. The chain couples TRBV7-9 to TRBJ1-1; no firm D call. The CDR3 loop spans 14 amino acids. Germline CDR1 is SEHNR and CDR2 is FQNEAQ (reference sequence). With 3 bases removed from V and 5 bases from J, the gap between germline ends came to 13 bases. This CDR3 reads CASSFVEAPTEAFF. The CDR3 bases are TGTGCCAGCAGCTTCGTGGAGGCCCCGACTGAAGCTTTCTTT.

CDR3 protein: CASSQASGGSGNTIYF. The CDR3 region has the DNA TGCGCCAGCAGCCAGGCGAGCGGGGGAAGTGGAAACACCATATATTTT. This chain connects TRBV4-1 to TRBJ1-3; TRBD1 might be the D (5 bases). This CDR3 region has 16 residues. Deletions cut 3 bases from V and 3 bases from J, with 15 bases between. The germline CDR1 and CDR2 sequences are MGHRA and YSYEKL.

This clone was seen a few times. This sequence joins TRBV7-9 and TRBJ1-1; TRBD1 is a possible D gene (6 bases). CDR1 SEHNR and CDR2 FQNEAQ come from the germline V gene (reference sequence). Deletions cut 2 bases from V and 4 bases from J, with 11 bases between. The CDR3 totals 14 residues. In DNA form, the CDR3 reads TGTGCCAGCAGCTTAAGCTTAGGGGGCACTGAAGCTTTCTTT. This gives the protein CASSLSLGGTEAFF.

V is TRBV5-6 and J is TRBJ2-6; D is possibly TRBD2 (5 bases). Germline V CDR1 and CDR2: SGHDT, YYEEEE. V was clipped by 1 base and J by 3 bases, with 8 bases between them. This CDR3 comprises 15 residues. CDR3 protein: CASSLPGFGANVLTF. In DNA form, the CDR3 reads TGTGCCAGCAGCTTGCCGGGATTTGGGGCCAACGTCCTGACTTTC. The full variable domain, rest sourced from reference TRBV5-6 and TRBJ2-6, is DAGVTQSPTHLIKTRGQQVTLRCSPKSGHDTVSWYQQALGQGPQFIFQYYEEEERQRGNFPDRFSGHQFPNYSSELNVNALLLGDSALYLCASSLPGFGANVLTFGAGSRLTVL.

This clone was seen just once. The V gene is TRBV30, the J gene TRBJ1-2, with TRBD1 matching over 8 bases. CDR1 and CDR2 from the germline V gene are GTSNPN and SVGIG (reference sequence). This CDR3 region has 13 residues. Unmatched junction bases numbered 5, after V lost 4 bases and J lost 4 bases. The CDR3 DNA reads TGTGCCTGGATGAGGGACAGGCCCTATGGCTACACCTTC. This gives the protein CAWMRDRPYGYTF. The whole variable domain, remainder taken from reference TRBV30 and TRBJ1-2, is SQTIHQWPATLVQPVGSPLSLECTVEGTSNPNLYWYRQAAGRGLQLLFYSVGIGQISSEVPQNLSASRPQDRQFILSSKKLLLSDSGFYLCAWMRDRPYGYTFGSGTRLTVV.

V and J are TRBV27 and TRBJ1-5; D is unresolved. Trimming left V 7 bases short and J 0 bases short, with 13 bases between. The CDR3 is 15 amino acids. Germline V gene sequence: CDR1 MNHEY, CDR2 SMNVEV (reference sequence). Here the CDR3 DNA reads TGTGCCAGCAATCCGGCCGTAAATAGCAATCAGCCCCAGCATTTT. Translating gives CASNPAVNSNQPQHF.

Here the CDR3 DNA reads TGTGCCAGCAGTTACTCGGCAGACTATGGCTACACCTTC. Translating gives CASSYSADYGYTF. The V and J genes are TRBV6-5 and TRBJ1-2; D gene ambiguous. The ends were cut back, 0 bases at V and 3 bases at J, with 5 bases in the middle. The CDR3 consists of 13 residues. Germline V lookup: CDR1 MNHEY, CDR2 SVGAGI.

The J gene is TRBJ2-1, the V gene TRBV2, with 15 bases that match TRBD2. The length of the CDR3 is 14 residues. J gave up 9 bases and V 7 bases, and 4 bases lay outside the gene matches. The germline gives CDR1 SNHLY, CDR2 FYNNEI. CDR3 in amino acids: CASNGLAGGPEQFF. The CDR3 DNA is TGTGCCAGCAACGGACTAGCGGGGGGGCCTGAGCAGTTCTTC.

CDR3 residues: CASSLGVRGNTEAFF. CDR3 in DNA: TGTGCCAGCAGCTTAGGGGTCAGGGGGAACACTGAAGCTTTCTTT. This chain uses TRBV7-9 with TRBJ1-1; D might be TRBD1 (6 bases). The V and J ends lost 1 base and 1 base respectively, with 10 bases between them. This CDR3 is 15 amino acids long. Germline-derived CDR1 and CDR2 are SEHNR and FQNEAQ (reference sequence).